What follows is one T cell receptor beta chain and its context. Its antigen is not identified. The time point denotes: week 11, during vaccination. Mutant IDH1 20-mer peptide, at 300 ug, made up each vaccine dose, with topical imiquimod. V shed 11 bases and J shed 9 bases, with 20 bases lying between them. This CDR3 contains 14 residues. Germline CDR1 and CDR2: LGHNA and YSLEER. This record belongs to a study of a mutant IDH1 vaccine in newly diagnosed glioma. Study as a whole: In weeks 1, 3, 5, 7, 11, 15, 19 and 23, patients were vaccinated. Vaccines were first given 4-6 weeks after radiotherapy alone, or with temozolomide cycles. Study-wide results and limits: Under 95% of patients showed vaccine-induced immune responses across multiple MHC alleles.

Measured with immunoSEQ multiplex PCR; TCRdb has only the in-frame clones, and not every one. The data show around 60,000 clones, around 85% seen once. The V and J genes are TRBV4-3 and TRBJ1-6, with D possibly TRBD1 on 5 matching bases. Sequences were derived from PBMCs, sampled from a glioma patient whose treatment included an IDH1 peptide vaccine. The receptor comes from a woman in her fifties or sixties with glioma. The CDR3 DNA reads as TGCGCCTCATCTTCTCAGGGTCTAGGTTCACCCCTCCACTTT. Amino acids: CASSSQGLGSPLHF.